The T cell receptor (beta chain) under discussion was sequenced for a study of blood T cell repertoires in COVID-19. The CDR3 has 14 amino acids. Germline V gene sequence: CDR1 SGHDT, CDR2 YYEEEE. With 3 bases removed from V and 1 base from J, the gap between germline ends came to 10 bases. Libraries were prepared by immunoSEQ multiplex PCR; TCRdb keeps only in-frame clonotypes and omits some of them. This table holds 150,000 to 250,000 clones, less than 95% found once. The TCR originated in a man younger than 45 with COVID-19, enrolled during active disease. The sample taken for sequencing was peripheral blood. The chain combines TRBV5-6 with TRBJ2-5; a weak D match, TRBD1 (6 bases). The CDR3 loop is CASSWTATQETQYF. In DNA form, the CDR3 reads TGTGCCAGCAGCTGGACAGCGACCCAAGAGACCCAGTACTTC.